This TCR beta chain is from a study of OX40 agonist ivuxolimab in advanced cancers. Study background: The dose of intravenous ivuxolimab that patients received every 2 weeks ranged from 0.01 to 10 mg/kg. Previous treatment with anti-PD-1, anti-PD-L1 or anti-CTLA-4 therapy was allowed; 40% had received some. Overall study results and limits: Relative to CD4+ cells, CD8+ T cells on average had more expanded clones.

V lost 1 base and J 1 base, leaving 8 bases between the germline ends. The CDR3 is made up of 14 amino acids. From germline, CDR1 is LNHDA and CDR2 SQIVND (reference sequence). Libraries were prepared by immunoSEQ multiplex PCR; TCRdb keeps only in-frame clonotypes and omits some of them. The table lists roughly 36,000 clones, roughly 87% of them singletons, with approximately 9.7% in the top ten. Worth noting for this clone: Its cognate antigen is unknown.

The receptor was derived from an adult with an advanced solid tumor such as melanoma, head and neck, liver or kidney cancer. The input for sequencing was CD4+ or CD8+ T cells sorted from blood, taken in a trial of the OX40 agonist ivuxolimab. The gene calls are TRBV19 and TRBJ2-7; perhaps TRBD1 as D (6 bases). CDR3 residues: CASSIGGRSYEQYF. CDR3 DNA: TGTGCCAGTAGTATAGGGGGGCGATCCTACGAGCAGTACTTC.